These 27 T cell receptor beta chains originate from one sample sequenced in a study of blood T cell repertoires in COVID-19. Some clones are missing from TCRdb's copy, which holds only in-frame ones; the method was immunoSEQ multiplex PCR. The sample has about 410,000 clones, approximately 90% seen once; the top ten hold 1.4%. The specimen sequenced was peripheral blood. All receptors come from a woman aged 30 to 39 with active or convalescent COVID-19.

This clone was found a few times. V is TRBV18 and J is TRBJ1-2; weak D call: TRBD1 (6 bases). Germline V gene lookup returns CDR1 KGHSH and CDR2 LQKENI. This CDR3 contains 14 residues. V dropped 0 bases and J dropped 8 bases, with 13 bases sitting between them. The CDR3 reads CASSPPAGERGYTF. CDR3 nucleotide sequence: TGTGCCAGCTCACCACCGGCAGGGGAGAGGGGCTACACCTTC.

The genes are TRBV21-1 and TRBJ2-4; the D call of TRBD1 is as the table states it, not checked on the DNA. TRBV21-1 is given as a pseudogene. The CDR3 contains 17 residues. The CDR3 spells CASTRNRGRVPKNIQYF. CDR3 DNA: TGTGCCAGCACCCGTAACAGGGGGCGCGTCCCCAAAAACATTCAGTACTTC.

The chain employs TRBV6-6 and TRBJ2-5; tentative D call: TRBD1 (5 bases). The CDR3 runs to 13 residues. Deletions cut 7 bases from V and 2 bases from J, with 11 bases between. CDR1 is MNHNY and CDR2 is SVGAGI in the germline V gene (reference sequence). In DNA, the CDR3 is TGTGCCAGCATTGGCAGGGCTCAAGAGACCCAGTACTTC. This codes for CASIGRAQETQYF.

This sequence joins TRBV6-5 and TRBJ1-5; TRBD1 is a possible D gene (5 bases). Per the germline V gene, CDR1 is MNHEY and CDR2 is SVGAGI. This CDR3 is 15 amino acids long. V was cut by 1 base and J by 4 bases, with 11 bases left in between. Here the CDR3 DNA reads TGTGCCAGCAGTTACTTAGGGGATGTGAATCAGCCCCAGCATTTT. This translates into CASSYLGDVNQPQHF.

This clone has only one observation. The rearrangement links TRBV25-1 to TRBJ2-7, with 7 bases that match TRBD2. There are 17 residues in the CDR3. Trimming at V came to 6 bases and at J to 6 bases, leaving 20 bases not matched to a gene. CDR1 MGHDK and CDR2 SYGVNS come from the germline V gene. The chain's CDR3 is CASRGTSGGPGPSEQYF. CDR3 bases: TGTGCCAGCAGAGGCACCTCGGGGGGTCCGGGGCCCTCCGAGCAGTACTTC.

The rearrangement joins TRBV4-2 to TRBJ2-6, with D possibly TRBD1 on 5 matching bases. V was shortened by 0 bases and J by 0 bases, with 6 bases between the two germline ends. The CDR3 sequence is 16 residues long. Per germline, CDR1 LGHNA and CDR2 YNFKEQ. CDR3 sequence reads: CASSQDQGSGANVLTF. CDR3 nucleotide sequence: TGTGCCAGCAGCCAAGACCAGGGCTCTGGGGCCAACGTCCTGACTTTC.

The chain has TRBV6-5 and TRBJ1-5; 7 nucleotides align to TRBD1. The V gene's germline CDR1 is MNHEY and CDR2 SVGAGI. Trimming took 8 bases from V and 0 from J; bases not matched to a gene: 1. The CDR3 covers 13 residues. The CDR3 loop is CASQGVSNQPQHF. In nucleotides, the CDR3 is TGTGCCAGCCAGGGGGTTAGCAATCAGCCCCAGCATTTT.

V is TRBV18 and J is TRBJ1-1; TRBD1 matches at 8 bases. CDR1 is KGHSH and CDR2 is LQKENI in the germline V gene. The CDR3 spans 16 residues. Losses at the gene ends were 1 base for V and 7 bases for J; bases not matched to a gene: 11. In DNA, the CDR3 is TGTGCCAGCTCACCACTTCAAGACAGGGGCGACAGTGAAGCTTTCTTT. It yields the protein CASSPLQDRGDSEAFF.

The rearrangement links TRBV7-9 to TRBJ2-7, with 13 bases identical to TRBD2. The CDR3 contains 15 residues. With 5 bases clipped from V and 3 bases from J, the junction kept 4 bases outside the gene matches. CDR1 and CDR2 from the germline V gene are SEHNR and FQNEAQ (reference sequence). The CDR3 is CASSPGLAGDYEQYF. As DNA, the CDR3 is TGTGCCAGCAGCCCCGGACTAGCGGGGGACTACGAGCAGTACTTC.

The chain carries TRBV19 and TRBJ2-5, with 7 bases aligning to TRBD1. The junction had 10 bases not matched to a gene; V was cut back by 4 bases and J by 5 bases. Germline V gene data show CDR1 as LNHDA and CDR2 as SQIVND (reference sequence). The length of the CDR3 is 15 residues. The CDR3 protein is CASSRVQGLGETQYF. The CDR3 DNA reads TGTGCCAGTAGTAGGGTACAGGGGTTAGGGGAGACCCAGTACTTC. The full variable domain, completed using reference TRBV19 and TRBJ2-5, is DGGITQSPKYLFRKEGQNVTLSCEQNLNHDAMYWYRQDPGQGLRLIYYSQIVNDFQKGDIAEGYSVSREKKESFPLTVTSAQKNPTAFYLCASSRVQGLGETQYFGPGTRLLVL.

The gene calls are TRBV19 and TRBJ1-4; 8 nucleotides align to TRBD1. Germline CDR1 is LNHDA and CDR2 is SQIVND (reference sequence). V lost 4 bases, J lost 6 bases, and 7 bases stayed unmatched. The CDR3 length is 15 residues. The CDR3 nucleotides read TGTGCCAGTAGTAGAAACAGGGGGAAAGATGAAAAACTGTTTTTT. It yields the protein CASSRNRGKDEKLFF.

This rearrangement joins TRBV12-3 or TRBV12-4 to TRBJ1-2; D remains unclear. Trimming stripped 2 bases from V and 4 bases from J, with 8 bases between. The CDR3 is 13 residues long. The CDR3 bases are TGTGCCAGCAGTTTATATAGCTTCTATGGCTACACCTTC. Translating it yields CASSLYSFYGYTF.

The chain combines TRBV5-1 with TRBJ2-7, with a weak D call TRBD2 (5 bases). Germline V CDR1 and CDR2: SGHRS, YFSETQ. CDR3 size: 13 residues. V gave up 7 bases and J gave up 5 bases, with 16 bases separating them. As DNA, the CDR3 is TGCGCCAGCGGGCGGTACTCCGGGGACGAGCAGTACTTC. Encoded protein: CASGRYSGDEQYF.

This clone was counted at least ten times. For the CDR3, the DNA is TGTGCCAGCGGGGCAGGGTATGGCTACACCTTC. Translated: CASGAGYGYTF. V and J are TRBV6-5 and TRBJ1-2, with D perhaps TRBD1 (5 bases). Germline V gene sequence: CDR1 MNHEY, CDR2 SVGAGI. The CDR3 contains 11 residues. Deletions cut 8 bases from V and 5 bases from J, with 9 bases between.

The chain carries TRBV6-1 and TRBJ2-3; TRBD1 might be the D (5 bases). Deletions cut 2 bases from V and 2 bases from J, with 11 bases between. This CDR3 has 15 residues. Germline CDR1 MNHNS, CDR2 SASEGT. As DNA, the CDR3 is TGTGCCAGCAGTGAATTTTCTGGGGCCACAGATACGCAGTATTTT. It yields the protein CASSEFSGATDTQYF.

The genes are TRBV24-1 and TRBJ2-1; D gene ambiguous. The ends were cut back, 4 bases at V and 16 bases at J, with 7 bases in the middle. The CDR3 loop spans 9 amino acids. Per germline, CDR1 KGHDR and CDR2 SFDVKD. The CDR3 sequence is CATSDPRFF. DNA of the CDR3: TGTGCCACCAGTGACCCGAGATTCTTC.

V and J are TRBV7-9 and TRBJ1-4; 7 nucleotides match TRBD1. CDR3 length equals 15 residues. Germline CDR1 and CDR2: SEHNR and FQNEAQ (reference sequence). V trimming: 2 bases; J trimming: 4 bases; junction bases outside the gene matches: 4. The CDR3, as DNA: TGTGCCAGCAGCTTACGGCAGGGGGGTAATGAAAAACTGTTTTTT. It codes for CASSLRQGGNEKLFF.

The gene calls are TRBV9 and TRBJ2-1, with 8 bases that match TRBD2. Germline CDR1 reads SGDLS; CDR2 reads YYNGEE. The CDR3 is 14 residues long. Trimming took 4 bases from V and 6 from J; bases not matched to a gene: 6. CDR3 loop: CASSPSTSGNEQFF. The CDR3, as DNA: TGTGCCAGCAGCCCATCAACTAGCGGCAATGAGCAGTTCTTC.

This clone was seen a single time. The chain combines TRBV4-1 with TRBJ1-3; the D gene is possibly TRBD1 (6 bases). Germline assignment: CDR1 MGHRA and CDR2 YSYEKL. V lost 0 bases and J lost 2, with 11 bases in between. This CDR3 contains 16 residues. CDR3 protein: CASSQDSRGAGNTIYF. The CDR3 region has the DNA TGCGCCAGCAGCCAAGATTCCAGGGGCGCTGGAAACACCATATATTTT.

Concerning this clone: Different DNA sequences within this sample yield the same CDR3. This chain links TRBV4-1 with TRBJ1-1, with D perhaps matching TRBD1 (5 bases). The CDR3 is 15 residues long. CDR1 and CDR2 (germline): MGHRA, YSYEKL. The V and J ends lost 0 bases and 1 base respectively, with 9 bases between them. The CDR3, as DNA: TGCGCCAGCAGCCAAGATCCAGGACAGAACACTGAAGCTTTCTTT. This encodes CASSQDPGQNTEAFF.

The chain links TRBV2 to TRBJ1-1, with 10 bases lining up with TRBD1. The CDR3 contains 15 residues. Trimming cost V 3 bases and J 4 bases; bases outside gene matches: 5. Germline V gene sequence: CDR1 SNHLY, CDR2 FYNNEI. CDR3 in DNA: TGTGCCAGCAGTGAGACCGGGACAGGGGTCACTGAAGCTTTCTTT. It encodes CASSETGTGVTEAFF.

This clone was seen a handful of times. The chain carries TRBV4-1 and TRBJ1-4, with 7 bases matching TRBD1. CDR1 MGHRA and CDR2 YSYEKL come from the germline V gene. Losses at the gene ends were 3 bases for V and 4 bases for J; bases not matched to a gene: 14. The CDR3 runs to 18 residues. The CDR3 DNA follows: TGCGCCAGCAGCCATCATGCCATAGGACAGGCCATTAATGAAAAACTGTTTTTT. Its translation: CASSHHAIGQAINEKLFF.

V usage is TRBV5-1 and J usage is TRBJ1-1, with D possibly matching TRBD1 (6 bases). CDR3 length: 15 residues. The germline CDR1 and CDR2 sequences are SGHRS and YFSETQ. With 4 bases removed from V and 8 bases from J, the gap between germline ends came to 21 bases. The chain's CDR3 is CASSERTVSVREAFF. DNA for the CDR3: TGCGCCAGCAGCGAACGGACAGTATCAGTCCGAGAAGCTTTCTTT.

This clone was found once. V usage is TRBV12-3 or TRBV12-4 and J usage is TRBJ2-3; D remains unclear. V dropped 8 bases and J dropped 2 bases, with 5 bases sitting between them. This CDR3 spans 11 amino acids. CDR3 amino acids: CASSHTDTQYF. In DNA form, the CDR3 reads TGTGCCAGCTCACACACAGATACGCAGTATTTT.

The chain joins TRBV9 to TRBJ1-1; a weak D match, TRBD1 (5 bases). CDR1 and CDR2 (germline): SGDLS, YYNGEE. The CDR3 extends over 17 amino acids. The germline V and J ends were trimmed by 4 bases and 2 bases, with 21 bases remaining between them. CDR3 amino acids: CASSSGGGKEKNTEAFF. Written as DNA, the CDR3 is TGTGCCAGCAGCTCCGGGGGGGGGAAGGAGAAAAACACTGAAGCTTTCTTT.

The gene calls are TRBV5-1 and TRBJ1-6, with D unclear. V gave up 2 bases and J gave up 7 bases, with 10 bases separating them. The V gene's germline CDR1 is SGHRS and CDR2 YFSETQ. The CDR3 is 14 residues long. The CDR3 DNA is TGCGCCAGCAGCTTTTCCCTGGAGAATTCACCCCTCCACTTT. This translates into CASSFSLENSPLHF. Supplemented by reference TRBV5-1 and TRBJ1-6, the full variable domain reads KAGVTQTPRYLIKTRGQQVTLSCSPISGHRSVSWYQQTPGQGLQFLFEYFSETQRNKGNFPGRFSGRQFSNSRSEMNVSTLELGDSALYLCASSFSLENSPLHFGNGTRLTVT.

The chain couples TRBV18 to TRBJ1-2; 12 nucleotides align to TRBD1. CDR1 and CDR2 (germline): KGHSH, LQKENI. The J segment lost 8 bases and the V segment lost 3 bases, leaving 4 bases of the junction unmatched. The CDR3 contains 14 residues. The chain's CDR3 is CASSPGTGGWGYTF. In nucleotides, the CDR3 is TGTGCCAGCTCACCTGGGACAGGGGGCTGGGGCTACACCTTC.